This T cell receptor (beta chain) was sequenced during a study of early T cells in non-severe SARS-CoV-2 infection. In its sample, this clonotype ranks as medium-sized. V lost 6 bases to trimming and J lost 2 bases, with 8 bases between them. This CDR3 is 13 amino acids long. One entry per CDR3 protein results from TCRdb running MiXCR on the 5' RACE reads. The sample has tens of thousands of distinct CDR3 sequences; 11% are singletons. This sequence joins TRBV12-3 or TRBV12-4 and TRBJ2-1, with TRBD1 as a possible D gene (6 bases). The TCR comes from an adult who was a healthcare worker with PCR-confirmed SARS-CoV-2 infection or an uninfected control (not recorded which). Specimen: whole blood. The CDR3 coding sequence is TGTGCCAGCAGGGACAGCGCCTACAATGAGCAGTTCTTC. This gives the protein CASRDSAYNEQFF.